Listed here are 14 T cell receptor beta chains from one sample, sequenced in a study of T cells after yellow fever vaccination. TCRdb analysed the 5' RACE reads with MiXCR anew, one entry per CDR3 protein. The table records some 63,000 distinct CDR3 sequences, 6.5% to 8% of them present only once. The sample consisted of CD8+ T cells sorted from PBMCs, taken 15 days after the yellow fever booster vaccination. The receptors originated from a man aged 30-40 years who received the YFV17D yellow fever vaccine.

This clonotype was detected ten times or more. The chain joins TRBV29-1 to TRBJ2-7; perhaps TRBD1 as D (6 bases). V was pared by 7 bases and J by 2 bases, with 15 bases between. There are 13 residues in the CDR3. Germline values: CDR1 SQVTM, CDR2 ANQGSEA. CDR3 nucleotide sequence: TGCAGCGCCAGGACAGCCACGACCTACGAGCAGTACTTC. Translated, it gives CSARTATTYEQYF.

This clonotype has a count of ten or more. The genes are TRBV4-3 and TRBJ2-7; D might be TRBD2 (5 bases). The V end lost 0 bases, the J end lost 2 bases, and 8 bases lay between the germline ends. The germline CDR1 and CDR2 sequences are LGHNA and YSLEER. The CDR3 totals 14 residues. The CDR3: CASSQDAGTYEQYF. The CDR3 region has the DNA TGCGCCAGCAGCCAAGATGCGGGTACCTACGAGCAGTACTTC.

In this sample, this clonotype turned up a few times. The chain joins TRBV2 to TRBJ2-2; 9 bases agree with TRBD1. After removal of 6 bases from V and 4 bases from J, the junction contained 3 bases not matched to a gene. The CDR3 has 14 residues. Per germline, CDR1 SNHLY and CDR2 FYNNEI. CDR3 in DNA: TGTGCCAGCAGGCCGGGACAGGGCACCGGGGAGCTGTTTTTT. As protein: CASRPGQGTGELFF. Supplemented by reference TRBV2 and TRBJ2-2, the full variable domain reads EPEVTQTPSHQVTQMGQEVILRCVPISNHLYFYWYRQILGQKVEFLVSFYNNEISEKSEIFDDQFSVERPDGSNFTLKIRSTKLEDSAMYFCASRPGQGTGELFFGEGSRLTVL.

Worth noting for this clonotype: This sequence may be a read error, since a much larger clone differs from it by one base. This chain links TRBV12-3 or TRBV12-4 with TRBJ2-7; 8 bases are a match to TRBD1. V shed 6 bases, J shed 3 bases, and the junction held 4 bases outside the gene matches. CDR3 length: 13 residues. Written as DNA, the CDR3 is TGTGCCAGCAGCAACAGGGGGATCTACGAGCAGTACTTC. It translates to CASSNRGIYEQYF.

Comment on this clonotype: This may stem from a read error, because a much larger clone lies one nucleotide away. The CDR3 DNA follows: TGTGCCAGCAGCTTCGAAGACGGCAATAAGCAGTTCTTC. Its protein is CASSFEDGNKQFF. This chain connects TRBV7-9 to TRBJ2-1; the D is unclear. CDR3 size: 13 residues. Germline V gene lookup returns CDR1 SEHNR and CDR2 FQNEAQ (reference sequence).

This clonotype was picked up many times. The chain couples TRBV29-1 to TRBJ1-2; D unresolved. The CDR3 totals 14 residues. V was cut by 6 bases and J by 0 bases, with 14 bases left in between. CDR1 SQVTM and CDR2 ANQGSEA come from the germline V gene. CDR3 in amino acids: CSVADVGTNYGYTF. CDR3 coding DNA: TGCAGCGTGGCTGATGTAGGGACTAACTATGGCTACACCTTC.

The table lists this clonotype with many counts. As DNA, the CDR3 is TGCAGTGGGCTCGAGGAGTTTCGCGAGACCCAGTACTTC. Protein sequence: CSGLEEFRETQYF. The chain carries TRBV20-1 and TRBJ2-5; the D is unclear. Trimming took 7 bases from V and 5 from J, leaving 17 bases between them. Germline-derived CDR1 and CDR2 are DFQATT and SNEGSKA (reference sequence). The CDR3 sequence is 13 residues long.

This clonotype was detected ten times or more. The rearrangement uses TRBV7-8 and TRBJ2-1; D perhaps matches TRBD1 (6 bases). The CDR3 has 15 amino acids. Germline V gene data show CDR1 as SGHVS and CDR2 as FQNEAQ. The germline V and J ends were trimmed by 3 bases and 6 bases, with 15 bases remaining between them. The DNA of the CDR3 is TGTGCCAGCAGCTTTCCAGGGGAAGCTCTCAATGAGCAGTTCTTC. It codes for CASSFPGEALNEQFF.

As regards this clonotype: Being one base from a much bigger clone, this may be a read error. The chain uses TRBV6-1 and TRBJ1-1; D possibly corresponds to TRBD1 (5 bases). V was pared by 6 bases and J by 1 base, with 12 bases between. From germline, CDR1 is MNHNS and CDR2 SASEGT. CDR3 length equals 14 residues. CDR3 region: CASSAGTGNTEAFF. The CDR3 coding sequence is TGTGCCAGCAGCGCCGGGACGGGGAACACTGAAGCTTTCTTT.

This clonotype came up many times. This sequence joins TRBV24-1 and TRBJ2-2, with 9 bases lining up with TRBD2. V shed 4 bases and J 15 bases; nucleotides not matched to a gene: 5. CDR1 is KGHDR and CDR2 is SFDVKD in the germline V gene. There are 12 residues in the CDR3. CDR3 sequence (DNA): TGTGCCACCAGTGACTCTGGACTAGCGATGTTTTTT. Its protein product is CATSDSGLAMFF.

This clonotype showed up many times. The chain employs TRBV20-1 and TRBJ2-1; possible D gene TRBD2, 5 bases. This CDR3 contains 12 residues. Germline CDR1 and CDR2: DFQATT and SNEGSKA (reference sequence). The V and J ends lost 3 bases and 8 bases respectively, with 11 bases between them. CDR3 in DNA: TGCAGTGCTAGCGGAGGCGGCGATGAGCAGTTCTTC. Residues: CSASGGGDEQFF.

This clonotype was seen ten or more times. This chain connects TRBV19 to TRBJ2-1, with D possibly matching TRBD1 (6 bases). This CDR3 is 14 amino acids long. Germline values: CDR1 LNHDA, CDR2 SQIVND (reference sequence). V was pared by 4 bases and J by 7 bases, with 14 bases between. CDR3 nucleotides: TGTGCCAGTAGTAATACAGGGCGGCAGAATGAGCAGTTCTTC. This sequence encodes CASSNTGRQNEQFF.

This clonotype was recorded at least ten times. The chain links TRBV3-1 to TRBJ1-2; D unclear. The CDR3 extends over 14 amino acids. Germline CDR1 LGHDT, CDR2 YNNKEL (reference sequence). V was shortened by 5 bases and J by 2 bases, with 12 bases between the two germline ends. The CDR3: CASSTNPGNYGYTF. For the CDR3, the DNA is TGTGCCAGCAGCACCAATCCTGGAAACTATGGCTACACCTTC.

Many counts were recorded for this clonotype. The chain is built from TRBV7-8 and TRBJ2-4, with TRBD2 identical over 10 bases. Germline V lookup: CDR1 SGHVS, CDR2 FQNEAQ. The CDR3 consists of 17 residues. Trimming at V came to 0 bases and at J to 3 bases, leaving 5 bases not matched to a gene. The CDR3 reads CASSLAAGGSGKNIQYF. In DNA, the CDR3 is TGTGCCAGCAGCTTAGCAGCGGGAGGGAGTGGCAAAAACATTCAGTACTTC.